This T cell receptor beta chain is from a study of blood T cell repertoires in COVID-19. Overall study context: The United States, Italy and Spain provided the acute and convalescent COVID-19 samples. From T cells, B-cell-depleted T cells, or PBMCs came the material, which was cDNA or gDNA.

Per the study methods: Reference gene primer amplification gave estimated nucleated cell counts. Assay: immunoSEQ multiplex PCR; the TCRdb copy retains only in-frame clones and omits some. The DNA was the basis for D and trimming; V, J and clone size are from that table. The table shows around 260,000 clones, with more than 75% occurring only once. The CDR3 consists of 15 residues. The germline CDR1 and CDR2 sequences are LNHNV and YYDKDF (reference sequence). V lost 0 bases and J lost 4, with 10 bases in between. The chain couples TRBV15 to TRBJ1-5, with D unclear. The sample comprised peripheral blood. The sequence was collected from a woman aged 40 to 49 who had recovered from COVID-19. The CDR3 DNA sequence: TGTGCCACCAGCAGAGAGTTAACTCGGAATCAGCCCCAGCATTTT. Translating gives CATSRELTRNQPQHF.